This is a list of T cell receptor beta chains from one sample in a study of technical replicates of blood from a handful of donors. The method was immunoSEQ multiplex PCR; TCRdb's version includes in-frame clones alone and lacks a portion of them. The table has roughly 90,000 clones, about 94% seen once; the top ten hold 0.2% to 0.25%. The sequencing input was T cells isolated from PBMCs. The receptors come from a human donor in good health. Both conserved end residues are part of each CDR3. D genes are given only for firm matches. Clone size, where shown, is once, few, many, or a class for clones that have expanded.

CDR3 protein: CATSSQTRANEKLFF; CDR3 DNA: TGTGCCACCAGCAGCCAGACTAGAGCTAATGAAAAACTGTTTTTT; J gene: TRBJ1-4; V gene: TRBV15; D gene: NA; clone size: NA
CDR3 protein: CASNWEGGAATNEKLFF; CDR3 DNA: TGTGCCAGCAATTGGGAGGGGGGTGCTGCAACTAATGAAAAACTGTTTTTT; J gene: TRBJ1-4; V gene: TRBV2; D gene: NA; clone size: NA
CDR3 protein: CASSIGGSGRGNIQYF; CDR3 DNA: TGTGCCAGCAGTATAGGAGGAAGCGGGAGGGGAAACATTCAGTACTTC; J gene: TRBJ2-4; V gene: TRBV28; D gene: TRBD2; clone size: NA
CDR3 protein: CASSLGDSLRNTEAFF; CDR3 DNA: TGCGCCAGCAGCTTAGGGGACAGCTTGAGAAACACTGAAGCTTTCTTT; J gene: TRBJ1-1; V gene: TRBV5-1; D gene: TRBD1; clone size: NA
CDR3 protein: CASSTASGGAMTGELFF; CDR3 DNA: TGTGCCAGCAGCACCGCTAGCGGGGGGGCCATGACCGGGGAGCTGTTTTTT; J gene: TRBJ2-2; V gene: TRBV7-9; D gene: TRBD2; clone size: NA
CDR3 protein: CASSRTGGALGETQYF; CDR3 DNA: TGTGCCAGCAGCCGGACAGGGGGCGCATTGGGGGAGACCCAGTACTTC; J gene: TRBJ2-5; V gene: TRBV28; D gene: TRBD1; clone size: NA
CDR3 protein: CASSESASGGASETQYF; CDR3 DNA: TGTGCCAGCAGTGAATCCGCTAGCGGGGGGGCCTCAGAGACCCAGTACTTC; J gene: TRBJ2-5; V gene: TRBV25-1; D gene: TRBD2; clone size: NA
CDR3 protein: CASSASENTEAFF; CDR3 DNA: TGTGCTAGCAGTGCGTCAGAGAACACTGAAGCTTTCTTT; J gene: TRBJ1-1; V gene: TRBV6-4; D gene: NA; clone size: once
CDR3 protein: CASTRGGGQETQYF; CDR3 DNA: TGCGCCAGCACCCGGGGAGGGGGCCAAGAGACCCAGTACTTC; J gene: TRBJ2-5; V gene: TRBV5-1; D gene: NA; clone size: NA
CDR3 protein: CASSSITQGYTGELFF; CDR3 DNA: TGTGCCAGCAGCTCCATCACTCAGGGCTACACCGGGGAGCTGTTTTTT; J gene: TRBJ2-2; V gene: TRBV11-2; D gene: NA; clone size: NA
CDR3 protein: CAWSDGTGINEKLFF; CDR3 DNA: TGTGCCTGGAGTGACGGGACAGGGATTAATGAAAAACTGTTTTTT; J gene: TRBJ1-4; V gene: TRBV30; D gene: TRBD1; clone size: NA
CDR3 protein: CASSPTSGSSYNEQFF; CDR3 DNA: TGTGCCAGCAGCCCGACTAGCGGGAGTTCCTACAATGAGCAGTTCTTC; J gene: TRBJ2-1; V gene: TRBV12-1; D gene: NA; clone size: NA
CDR3 protein: CASSDGLARTGELFF; CDR3 DNA: TGCGCCAGCAGTGACGGACTAGCGAGGACCGGGGAGCTGTTTTTT; J gene: TRBJ2-2; V gene: TRBV10-1; D gene: TRBD2; clone size: NA
CDR3 protein: CASSLGSWGANTGELFF; CDR3 DNA: TGTGCCAGCAGCTTGGGTTCATGGGGGGCGAACACCGGGGAGCTGTTTTTT; J gene: TRBJ2-2; V gene: TRBV5-5; D gene: NA; clone size: NA
CDR3 protein: CASSVQGQGDTGELFF; CDR3 DNA: TGCGCCAGCAGCGTACAGGGACAGGGCGACACCGGGGAGCTGTTTTTT; J gene: TRBJ2-2; V gene: TRBV5-1; D gene: TRBD1; clone size: NA
CDR3 protein: CASSLRTVEAFF; CDR3 DNA: TGTGCCAGCAGCTTACGGACAGTTGAAGCTTTCTTT; J gene: TRBJ1-1; V gene: TRBV7-9; D gene: NA; clone size: NA
CDR3 protein: CASSQGRDYNEQFF; CDR3 DNA: TGTGCCAGCAGCCAAGGAAGAGACTACAATGAGCAGTTCTTC; J gene: TRBJ2-1; V gene: TRBV4-2; D gene: NA; clone size: NA
CDR3 protein: CASSLLQGAMSEAFF; CDR3 DNA: TGTGCCAGCAGTCTCCTACAGGGGGCTATGTCTGAAGCTTTCTTT; J gene: TRBJ1-1; V gene: TRBV28; D gene: TRBD1; clone size: NA
CDR3 protein: CASSESQGNTIYF; CDR3 DNA: TGCGCCAGCAGTGAGTCGCAGGGAAACACCATATATTTT; J gene: TRBJ1-3; V gene: TRBV10-1; D gene: NA; clone size: NA
CDR3 protein: CASRVLAGVDEQYF; CDR3 DNA: TGCGCCAGCAGGGTACTAGCGGGAGTGGACGAGCAGTACTTC; J gene: TRBJ2-7; V gene: TRBV4-1; D gene: TRBD2; clone size: NA
CDR3 protein: CASSPGLAGGPNPTDTQYF; CDR3 DNA: TGTGCCAGCAGCCCAGGACTAGCGGGAGGGCCTAATCCCACAGATACGCAGTATTTT; J gene: TRBJ2-3; V gene: TRBV7-9; D gene: TRBD2; clone size: NA
CDR3 protein: CASSQKTSGWYEQYF; CDR3 DNA: TGTGCCAGCAGTCAGAAGACTAGCGGGTGGTACGAGCAGTACTTC; J gene: TRBJ2-7; V gene: TRBV14; D gene: TRBD2; clone size: NA
CDR3 protein: CASSFGTEAFF; CDR3 DNA: TGTGCCAGCAGCTTCGGGACAGAAGCTTTCTTT; J gene: TRBJ1-1; V gene: TRBV11-2; D gene: NA; clone size: NA
CDR3 protein: CASSPHDRGYNSPLHF; CDR3 DNA: TGTGCCAGCAGCCCTCACGACAGGGGATACAATTCACCCCTCCACTTT; J gene: TRBJ1-6; V gene: TRBV5-6; D gene: TRBD1; clone size: NA
CDR3 protein: CAWMPFWATAGTEAFF; CDR3 DNA: TGTGCCTGGATGCCCTTTTGGGCCACCGCTGGCACTGAAGCTTTCTTT; J gene: TRBJ1-1; V gene: TRBV30; D gene: NA; clone size: NA
CDR3 protein: CASSRTGDLNEKLFF; CDR3 DNA: TGTGCCAGCAGCCGTACAGGGGACCTTAATGAAAAACTGTTTTTT; J gene: TRBJ1-4; V gene: TRBV7-9; D gene: TRBD1; clone size: NA
CDR3 protein: CASSWTGVNTGELFF; CDR3 DNA: TGCGCCAGCAGCTGGACAGGGGTAAACACCGGGGAGCTGTTTTTT; J gene: TRBJ2-2; V gene: TRBV5-1; D gene: TRBD1; clone size: once
CDR3 protein: CASSRKDWDRSNYGYTF; CDR3 DNA: TGTGCCAGCAGCCGCAAGGATTGGGACAGGAGTAACTATGGCTACACCTTC; J gene: TRBJ1-2; V gene: TRBV11-3; D gene: TRBD1; clone size: NA
CDR3 protein: CASSVSGMNEKLFF; CDR3 DNA: TGTGCCAGCAGCGTGTCAGGGATGAATGAAAAACTGTTTTTT; J gene: TRBJ1-4; V gene: TRBV9; D gene: NA; clone size: NA
CDR3 protein: CASTLRETSEQYF; CDR3 DNA: TGTGCCAGCACATTGCGGGAGACGTCCGAGCAGTACTTC; J gene: TRBJ2-7; V gene: TRBV28; D gene: TRBD2; clone size: NA
CDR3 protein: CASNGQGRSDSNQPQHF; CDR3 DNA: TGTGCCAGTAACGGGCAGGGGCGATCGGATAGCAATCAGCCCCAGCATTTT; J gene: TRBJ1-5; V gene: TRBV28; D gene: NA; clone size: NA
CDR3 protein: CASSDSGRGGLMAKNIQYF; CDR3 DNA: TGTGCCAGCAGTGACTCTGGGCGGGGGGGCTTAATGGCCAAAAACATTCAGTACTTC; J gene: TRBJ2-4; V gene: TRBV6-4; D gene: TRBD2; clone size: NA
CDR3 protein: CASGRGTSGGGQDTQYF; CDR3 DNA: TGTGCTAGTGGCCGTGGGACTAGCGGGGGGGGGCAGGATACGCAGTATTTT; J gene: TRBJ2-3; V gene: TRBV12-5; D gene: TRBD2; clone size: NA
CDR3 protein: CASSAPGQGGMEQYF; CDR3 DNA: TGTGCCAGCAGCGCCCCGGGACAGGGCGGCATGGAGCAGTACTTC; J gene: TRBJ2-7; V gene: TRBV7-9; D gene: TRBD1; clone size: NA
CDR3 protein: CASSPAGYEQYF; CDR3 DNA: TGTGCCAGCTCACCCGCGGGGTACGAGCAGTACTTC; J gene: TRBJ2-7; V gene: TRBV18; D gene: NA; clone size: NA
CDR3 protein: CASKVGPLHRGLAGGQPYNEQFF; CDR3 DNA: TGTGCCAGCAAAGTGGGGCCGTTGCATCGCGGCCTAGCGGGAGGGCAGCCCTACAATGAGCAGTTCTTC; J gene: TRBJ2-1; V gene: TRBV19; D gene: TRBD2; clone size: once
CDR3 protein: CASSQSAGVYSGANVLTF; CDR3 DNA: TGCGCCAGCAGCCAATCGGCGGGAGTTTACTCTGGGGCCAACGTCCTGACTTTC; J gene: TRBJ2-6; V gene: TRBV4-1; D gene: TRBD2; clone size: NA
CDR3 protein: CASSEISGHEQFF; CDR3 DNA: TGCGCCAGCAGTGAGATTTCGGGTCATGAGCAGTTCTTC; J gene: TRBJ2-1; V gene: TRBV10-1; D gene: NA; clone size: NA
CDR3 protein: CASTRQGSGNTIYF; CDR3 DNA: TGTGCCAGCACCCGGCAGGGCTCTGGAAACACCATATATTTT; J gene: TRBJ1-3; V gene: TRBV6-5; D gene: NA; clone size: NA
CDR3 protein: CAGQWSAGELFF; CDR3 DNA: TGTGCCGGTCAATGGTCAGCCGGGGAGCTGTTTTTT; J gene: TRBJ2-2; V gene: TRBV28; D gene: NA; clone size: NA
CDR3 protein: CASSQDPGSAGELFF; CDR3 DNA: TGCGCCAGCAGCCAAGATCCGGGATCAGCCGGGGAGCTGTTTTTT; J gene: TRBJ2-2; V gene: TRBV4-1; D gene: NA; clone size: once
CDR3 protein: CASSPDRVREQFF; CDR3 DNA: TGTGCCAGCAGCCCGGACAGGGTGCGGGAGCAGTTCTTC; J gene: TRBJ2-1; V gene: TRBV11-3; D gene: TRBD1; clone size: NA
CDR3 protein: CASSFSTSSTDTQYF; CDR3 DNA: TGTGCCAGCAGCTTCAGTACATCTAGCACAGATACGCAGTATTTT; J gene: TRBJ2-3; V gene: TRBV7-3; D gene: NA; clone size: NA
CDR3 protein: CASSGDRATDTQYF; CDR3 DNA: TGTGCCAGCAGCGGGGACAGGGCCACAGATACGCAGTATTTT; J gene: TRBJ2-3; V gene: TRBV4-2; D gene: TRBD1; clone size: NA
CDR3 protein: CASSTGLVNYEQYF; CDR3 DNA: TGTGCCAGCAGCACGGGACTAGTCAACTACGAGCAGTACTTC; J gene: TRBJ2-7; V gene: TRBV7-2; D gene: TRBD2; clone size: NA
CDR3 protein: CAISESMGRGNTIYF; CDR3 DNA: TGTGCCATCAGTGAAAGTATGGGGAGAGGAAACACCATATATTTT; J gene: TRBJ1-3; V gene: TRBV10-3; D gene: NA; clone size: NA
CDR3 protein: CASNQRHTGELFF; CDR3 DNA: TGTGCCAGCAACCAGCGGCACACCGGGGAGCTGTTTTTT; J gene: TRBJ2-2; V gene: TRBV2; D gene: NA; clone size: NA
CDR3 protein: CASRSQGSGANVLTF; CDR3 DNA: TGTGCCAGTAGGTCCCAGGGTTCTGGGGCCAACGTCCTGACTTTC; J gene: TRBJ2-6; V gene: TRBV28; D gene: NA; clone size: NA
CDR3 protein: CASSFSWAMNTEAFF; CDR3 DNA: TGTGCCAGCAGCTTTTCTTGGGCTATGAACACTGAAGCTTTCTTT; J gene: TRBJ1-1; V gene: TRBV5-4; D gene: NA; clone size: NA
CDR3 protein: CASSWGVATEAFF; CDR3 DNA: TGCGCCAGCAGCTGGGGGGTGGCCACTGAAGCTTTCTTT; J gene: TRBJ1-1; V gene: TRBV5-1; D gene: NA; clone size: once
CDR3 protein: CASSPGQGSSNQPQHF; CDR3 DNA: TGTGCCAGCTCCCCAGGACAGGGCTCAAGCAATCAGCCCCAGCATTTT; J gene: TRBJ1-5; V gene: TRBV18; D gene: TRBD1; clone size: NA
CDR3 protein: CASSEEWGVNEKLFF; CDR3 DNA: TGTGCCAGCAGTGAAGAATGGGGGGTTAATGAAAAACTGTTTTTT; J gene: TRBJ1-4; V gene: TRBV2; D gene: NA; clone size: NA